This TCR beta chain was captured in a study of shared clonotypes between healthy human individuals (dated by TCRdb to the early 2020s). Regarding the research as a whole: Two women and a few men aged 18 to 49 years were included in the cohort. For each donor, three plates each were used for CD4 naive and CD4 memory, two plates were used for CD8 naive, and one plate was used for CD8 memory. The study deeply sequenced blood TCR repertoires of several healthy adults to estimate repertoire size and the extent of clonotype sharing between individuals. To increase sequencing depth and limit assay-specific biases, TCR repertoire library preparation and sequencing were carried out by different laboratories using diverse techniques. Leukapheresis yielded between about 0.85 and 10 billion PBMCs per donor.

The donors were healthy, HIV-negative adults with no recently reported acute infections or vaccinations. All donors were Caucasian adults living in Nashville, Tennessee, USA. CD4+ T cells were enriched by magnetic negative selection, after which naive cells were positively selected on CD45RA and the negative fraction was taken as the memory subset. After blood collection by leukapheresis, PBMCs were isolated using Ficoll-Histopaque density gradient centrifugation and then cryopreserved in the vapor phase of liquid nitrogen. Analytical flow cytometry was used to check the purity and quantity of each magnetically sorted T cell population. Genomic DNA was isolated from every sorted fraction and measured by UV absorbance on a Nanodrop 2000c. Cut back by 5 bases and 1 base, the V and J ends lie 6 bases apart. Looking up the germline V gene yields CDR1 SGHTS and CDR2 YDEGEE. Including the terminal cysteine and phenylalanine, the CDR3 comprises 13 residues. Here the CDR3 DNA is all that survives: 39 bases in frame from base 1.

Overall study outcomes, separate from this receptor: Because the study included a small number of donors, the genetic and exposure-history diversity represented was limited. Compared with non-shared clonotypes, the clonotypes found in all four sorted-subset donors had higher generation probabilities. Approximately 5% of naive CD4, around 4% of naive CD8, about 2.4% of memory CD4, and over 0.35% of memory CD8 clonotypes were shared across a handful of donors. Based on pairwise subsampling, the degree of clonotype sharing among donors was expected to be affected by sequencing depth. Only blood was sampled, and tissue TCR repertoires likely differ from those in blood. Rarefaction of sorted-subset datasets indicated incomplete sequencing despite the large sequencing depth. Estimated clonotype richness was generally larger for naive than for memory subsets.

This clone has more than one count but fewer than ten. What this receptor recognizes is not known. No much larger clone exists at a distance of one base, and base qualities are not known. TCR CDR3 regions were amplified from genomic DNA by multiplex PCR using the deep immunoSEQ assay. Extracted genomic DNA from each cell subset was spread evenly across all wells of several immunoSEQ 96-well plates, with each plate serving as a replicate. For sorted subsets, about 0.2 ug genomic DNA, equal to 25,000 to 35,000 T cell genomes, was loaded into each replicate PCR. Purified libraries were measured with a Qubit 3.0 fluorometer, size-checked on a Bioanalyzer 2100, and measured again with the KAPA Library Quantification kit. Every immunoSEQ 96-well plate was sequenced on a separate single-read 150-cycle Illumina NextSeq 550 flow cell. Processing in the source paper ran as follows. Because the immunoSEQ output included only junctional sequences and no quality scores, the filtering could not be the same as the filtering used for full-length reads. To assign V/J genes and CDR3, sequences were annotated using PyIR, a Python wrapper for IgBLAST v1.9, with IMGT germline references. Reads with weak V/J assignments (E-value above 1e-6), missing CDR3, stop codons, out-of-frame junctions, or ambiguous translated residues were removed. A V3J clonotype was defined by an identical inferred V gene, J gene, and CDR3 amino acid sequence. To compute the percentage overlap between repertoires, the number of shared unique clonotypes was divided by the size of the smaller repertoire. RTK rarefaction, the Chao1 estimator, and Recon v2.1 estimates of unobserved clonotypes were used to assess repertoire richness. For all TCRbeta clonotypes obtained by the gDNA method from a few donors, generation probabilities were computed with OLGA. TCRdb re-hosts the immuneACCESS table, in-frame sequences only. Its copies lack some clones; in the studies checked, an unresolved V gene accounts for under half of them, and the cause for the rest is not known. From that table come the V and J calls and clone size; the DNA was used to work out D and trimming. The sample contains 800,000 to 1,200,000 clones, 70% to 80% of them found a single time. Of the sample, under 0.65% is held by the ten largest clones.

This TCR was sampled from a man aged 18 to 30 in good health. Some clones in this sample may be carry-over from other donors' samples. Sample: memory CD4+ T cells from PBMCs. The cell subset or site label on this specimen signifies: CD45RA-negative fraction. The chain links TRBV5-8 with TRBJ2-2, with an unclear D gene assignment. The CDR3 region reads CASSLRNTGELFF. The base sequence is TGTGCCAGCAGTTTGCGGAACACCGGGGAGCTGTTTTTT.